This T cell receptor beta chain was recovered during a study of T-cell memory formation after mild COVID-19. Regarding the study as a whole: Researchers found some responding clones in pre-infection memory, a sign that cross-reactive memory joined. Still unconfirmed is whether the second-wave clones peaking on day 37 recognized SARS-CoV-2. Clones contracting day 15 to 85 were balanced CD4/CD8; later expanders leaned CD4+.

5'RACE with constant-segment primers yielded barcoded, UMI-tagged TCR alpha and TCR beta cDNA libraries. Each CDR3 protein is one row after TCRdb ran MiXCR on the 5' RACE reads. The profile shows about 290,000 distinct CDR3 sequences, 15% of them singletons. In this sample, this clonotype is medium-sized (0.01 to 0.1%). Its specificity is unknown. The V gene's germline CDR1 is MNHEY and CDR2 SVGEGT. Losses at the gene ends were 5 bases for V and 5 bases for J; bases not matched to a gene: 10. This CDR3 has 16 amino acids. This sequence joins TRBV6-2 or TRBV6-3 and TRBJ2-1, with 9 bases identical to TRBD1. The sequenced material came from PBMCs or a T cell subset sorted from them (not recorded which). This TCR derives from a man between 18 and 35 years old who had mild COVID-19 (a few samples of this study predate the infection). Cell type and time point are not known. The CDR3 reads CASSPLRDRVDNEQFF. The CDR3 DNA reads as TGTGCCAGCAGTCCCCTCCGGGACAGGGTGGACAATGAGCAGTTCTTC.